Shown below are 32 T cell receptor beta chains from a single sample sequenced in a study of blood T cell repertoires in COVID-19. Assay: immunoSEQ multiplex PCR; the TCRdb copy retains only in-frame clones and omits some. The repertoire consists of approximately 110,000 clones, with about 82% occurring once and the leading ten covering approximately 5.3%. Sequenced input: peripheral blood. The source of these receptors is a human donor in a cohort sampled during active COVID-19.

The genes are TRBV7-2 and TRBJ1-4, with TRBD1 identical over 9 bases. The CDR3 is made up of 14 amino acids. V gave up 4 bases and J gave up 8 bases; unmatched junction bases: 5. Germline assignment: CDR1 SGHTA and CDR2 FQGNSA. CDR3 protein: CASSSGQGNEKLFF. The CDR3 DNA is TGTGCCAGCAGCTCCGGACAGGGGAACGAAAAACTGTTTTTT.

V is TRBV7-2 and J is TRBJ2-1; the match to TRBD1 covers 10 bases. Germline V gene sequence: CDR1 SGHTA, CDR2 FQGNSA. This CDR3 is 17 amino acids long. The V and J ends lost 5 bases and 5 bases, in that order; junction bases with no gene match: 12. CDR3: CASSPLRPGQGNNEQFF. As DNA, the CDR3 is TGTGCCAGCAGCCCCCTACGTCCGGGACAGGGGAACAATGAGCAGTTCTTC.

The chain joins TRBV6-1 to TRBJ2-7; D gene ambiguous. Per germline, CDR1 MNHNS and CDR2 SASEGT. The V end lost 1 base, the J end lost 0 bases, and 4 bases lay between the germline ends. CDR3 length: 13 amino acids. CDR3 DNA sequence: TGTGCCAGCAGTGAAGTGTACTCCTACGAGCAGTACTTC. Translating it yields CASSEVYSYEQYF.

The chain carries TRBV12-5 and TRBJ2-7; TRBD2 is a possible D gene (6 bases). The CDR3 runs to 14 residues. V shed 3 bases and J shed 2 bases, with 11 bases lying between them. Germline V gene lookup returns CDR1 LGHNT and CDR2 FRNRAP. CDR3 region: CASGLLGGAYEQYF. DNA for the CDR3: TGTGCTAGTGGTTTATTGGGGGGTGCCTACGAGCAGTACTTC.

This chain uses TRBV11-3 with TRBJ2-1; 10 positions match TRBD2. Per the germline V gene, CDR1 is SGHNT and CDR2 is YENEEA. This CDR3 is built from 15 residues. Losses at the gene ends were 3 bases for V and 2 bases for J; bases not matched to a gene: 1. The CDR3 coding sequence is TGTGCCAGCAGCTTGAGCGGGAGGGCCTACAATGAGCAGTTCTTC. Its translation is CASSLSGRAYNEQFF.

The rearrangement joins TRBV5-6 to TRBJ2-7; 7 nucleotides align to TRBD1. The germline V gene has CDR1 SGHDT and CDR2 YYEEEE. With V trimmed by 0 bases and J by 0 bases, 6 bases remained unmatched. The CDR3 spans 16 residues. This CDR3 reads CASSLGAGTASYEQYF. For the CDR3, the DNA is TGTGCCAGCAGCTTGGGGGCCGGGACAGCCTCCTACGAGCAGTACTTC. Filled out from reference TRBV5-6 and TRBJ2-7, the complete variable domain reads DAGVTQSPTHLIKTRGQQVTLRCSPKSGHDTVSWYQQALGQGPQFIFQYYEEEERQRGNFPDRFSGHQFPNYSSELNVNALLLGDSALYLCASSLGAGTASYEQYFGPGTRLTVT.

The chain employs TRBV4-2 and TRBJ2-1, with unresolved D. The germline CDR1 and CDR2 sequences are LGHNA and YNFKEQ. V was shortened by 1 base and J by 0 bases, with 7 bases between the two germline ends. The CDR3 is 15 residues long. The CDR3 bases are TGTGCCAGCAGCCAAGCAGTAAACTCCTACAATGAGCAGTTCTTC. This sequence encodes CASSQAVNSYNEQFF.

The chain links TRBV5-1 to TRBJ2-1; 7 bases are a match to TRBD1. The trim removed 4 bases at V and 9 bases at J, leaving 16 bases unmatched. The CDR3 sequence is 16 residues long. CDR1 SGHRS and CDR2 YFSETQ come from the germline V gene. The CDR3 region is CASSPLKGAVGIEQFF. The CDR3, as DNA: TGCGCCAGCAGCCCCCTGAAGGGGGCGGTCGGCATTGAGCAGTTCTTC. The whole variable domain, filled in from reference TRBV5-1 and TRBJ2-1, reads KAGVTQTPRYLIKTRGQQVTLSCSPISGHRSVSWYQQTPGQGLQFLFEYFSETQRNKGNFPGRFSGRQFSNSRSEMNVSTLELGDSALYLCASSPLKGAVGIEQFFGPGTRLTVL.

J is TRBJ2-7 and V is TRBV19; weak D call: TRBD2 (6 bases). The CDR3 has 14 residues. V lost 5 bases to trimming and J lost 1 base, with 12 bases between them. Germline V CDR1 and CDR2: LNHDA, SQIVND (reference sequence). CDR3 bases: TGTGCCAGTAGTTTGGAGGGACTTTCCTACGAGCAGTACTTC. This gives the protein CASSLEGLSYEQYF.

The chain couples TRBV27 to TRBJ1-5; D may be TRBD1 (5 bases). The CDR3 length is 16 residues. Germline loops: CDR1 MNHEY, CDR2 SMNVEV (reference sequence). V lost 5 bases and J 0 bases, leaving 14 bases between the germline ends. The CDR3 bases are TGTGCCAGCAGTCCTCCCCCGACAGATAGCAATCAGCCCCAGCATTTT. It codes for CASSPPPTDSNQPQHF.

The gene calls are TRBV2 and TRBJ1-4, with 7 nucleotides matching TRBD1. The CDR3 runs 15 residues. Looked up from germline, CDR1 is SNHLY and CDR2 is FYNNEI. With 1 base clipped from V and 7 bases from J, the junction kept 6 bases outside the gene matches. The CDR3 loop is CASSEGGTVGEKLFF. CDR3 nucleotide sequence: TGTGCCAGCAGTGAAGGCGGGACAGTGGGTGAAAAACTGTTTTTT.

V usage is TRBV18 and J usage is TRBJ1-5; no clear D. The CDR3 is 13 amino acids. CDR1 is KGHSH and CDR2 is LQKENI in the germline V gene. V dropped 3 bases and J dropped 5 bases, with 8 bases sitting between them. The CDR3 DNA reads TGTGCCAGCTCACCCGGGTTAGATCAGCCCCAGCATTTT. Encoded protein: CASSPGLDQPQHF.

This chain joins TRBV2 and TRBJ2-1, with 7 bases lining up with TRBD1. V lost 9 bases, J lost 7 bases, and 3 bases stayed unmatched. The CDR3 is 11 amino acids. CDR1 and CDR2 (germline): SNHLY, FYNNEI. CDR3 sequence reads: CARTGFNEQFF. In DNA, the CDR3 is TGTGCCAGGACAGGGTTTAATGAGCAGTTCTTC.

The chain combines TRBV11-2 with TRBJ1-3; D remains ambiguous. This CDR3 comprises 12 residues. The germline V and J ends were trimmed by 7 bases and 6 bases, with 10 bases remaining between them. CDR1 and CDR2 from the germline V gene are SGHAT and FQNNGV. CDR3 region: CASTLRENTIYF. The DNA for the CDR3 is TGTGCCAGCACCCTCCGGGAAAACACCATATATTTT.

The chain carries TRBV7-9 and TRBJ2-2, with TRBD1 identical over 9 bases. Looked up from germline, CDR1 is SEHNR and CDR2 is FQNEAQ (reference sequence). The CDR3 is made up of 15 amino acids. V lost 5 bases, J lost 2 bases, and 3 bases stayed unmatched. The CDR3 loop reads CASSRTGGNTGELFF. The CDR3 nucleotides are TGTGCCAGCAGCCGAACAGGGGGCAACACCGGGGAGCTGTTTTTT.

This clone has just a few counts. The rearrangement joins TRBV5-1 to TRBJ2-7; 7 bases match TRBD2. V lost 6 bases and J lost 4; bases outside the gene matches: 13. The CDR3 runs 15 residues. The germline gives CDR1 SGHRS, CDR2 YFSETQ. CDR3 residues: CASTFLPGLKYEQYF. The CDR3 DNA reads as TGCGCCAGCACCTTTCTTCCGGGACTAAAATACGAGCAGTACTTC. The whole variable domain, remainder taken from reference TRBV5-1 and TRBJ2-7, is KAGVTQTPRYLIKTRGQQVTLSCSPISGHRSVSWYQQTPGQGLQFLFEYFSETQRNKGNFPGRFSGRQFSNSRSEMNVSTLELGDSALYLCASTFLPGLKYEQYFGPGTRLTVT.

V gene TRBV7-8 combines with J gene TRBJ2-2; weak D call: TRBD1 (5 bases). CDR1 is SGHVS and CDR2 is FQNEAQ in the germline V gene. The CDR3 totals 15 residues. The V and J ends lost 1 base and 5 bases respectively, with 11 bases between them. The CDR3 DNA sequence: TGTGCCAGCAGCTTAGTCCAGGGAAGGACCGGGGAGCTGTTTTTT. Translating gives CASSLVQGRTGELFF.

The chain joins TRBV30 to TRBJ2-1, with D possibly TRBD2 on 6 matching bases. This CDR3 contains 14 residues. Germline loops: CDR1 GTSNPN, CDR2 SVGIG (reference sequence). V lost 2 bases and J lost 8, with 16 bases in between. The CDR3 nucleotides are TGTGCCTGGAGTATCGGGACTCAAGGCCATGAGCAGTTCTTC. Encoded protein: CAWSIGTQGHEQFF.

The chain combines TRBV18 with TRBJ2-2; the match to TRBD2 covers 10 bases. This CDR3 region has 16 residues. Germline V gives CDR1 KGHSH, CDR2 LQKENI. V dropped 3 bases and J dropped 4; count of bases not matched to a gene: 5. CDR3 amino acids: CASSPLAGEITGELFF. CDR3 DNA sequence: TGTGCCAGCTCACCCCTAGCGGGAGAGATCACCGGGGAGCTGTTTTTT.

The chain couples TRBV3-1 (or the pseudogene TRBV3-2) to TRBJ2-7; TRBD1 matches 8 bases. The CDR3 has 14 amino acids. V lost 5 bases, J lost 7 bases, and 10 bases stayed unmatched. Germline CDR1 is LGHDT and CDR2 is YNNKEL (reference sequence). As DNA, the CDR3 is TGTGCCAGCAGCACCAGACAGGGGCGGGGTGAGCAGTACTTC. As protein: CASSTRQGRGEQYF.

J is TRBJ1-1 and V is TRBV13, with 7 bases matching TRBD1. V shed 5 bases, J shed 1 base, and the junction held 7 bases outside the gene matches. In germline, CDR1 is PRHDT, CDR2 FYEKMQ (reference sequence). The CDR3 loop spans 15 amino acids. This chain's CDR3 is CASSARTGGNTEAFF. The CDR3 DNA is TGTGCCAGCAGCGCAAGGACAGGAGGGAACACTGAAGCTTTCTTT.

The gene calls are TRBV28 and TRBJ2-7; no reliable D call. Looked up from germline, CDR1 is MDHEN and CDR2 is SYDVKM. Trimming left V 5 bases short and J 1 base short, with 6 bases between. CDR3 size: 12 residues. The DNA of the CDR3 is TGTGCCAGCAGTGTAGTATCCTACGAGCAGTACTTC. The encoded protein is CASSVVSYEQYF. Using reference TRBV28 and TRBJ2-7 for the parts outside the CDR3, the full variable domain is DVKVTQSSRYLVKRTGEKVFLECVQDMDHENMFWYRQDPGLGLRLIYFSYDVKMKEKGDIPEGYSVSREKKERFSLILESASTNQTSMYLCASSVVSYEQYFGPGTRLTVT.

CDR3 region: CASSLLAGGPGYEQYF. In DNA, the CDR3 is TGTGCCAGCAGCTTACTAGCGGGAGGGCCTGGGTACGAGCAGTACTTC. The rearrangement links TRBV5-4 to TRBJ2-7; 13 bases are shared with TRBD2. This CDR3 region has 16 residues. V lost 2 bases to trimming and J lost 4 bases; unmatched junction nucleotides: 6. From germline, CDR1 is SGHNT and CDR2 YYREEE (reference sequence).

The gene calls are TRBV5-1 and TRBJ2-5; D is perhaps TRBD2 (6 bases). The CDR3 is 13 amino acids. With 3 bases removed from V and 2 bases from J, the gap between germline ends came to 8 bases. CDR1 is SGHRS, CDR2 YFSETQ, per germline. The CDR3: CASSSREQETQYF. CDR3 in DNA: TGCGCCAGCAGCTCCCGGGAGCAAGAGACCCAGTACTTC. Supplemented by reference TRBV5-1 and TRBJ2-5, the full variable domain reads KAGVTQTPRYLIKTRGQQVTLSCSPISGHRSVSWYQQTPGQGLQFLFEYFSETQRNKGNFPGRFSGRQFSNSRSEMNVSTLELGDSALYLCASSSREQETQYFGPGTRLLVL.

This clone was detected once. V and J are TRBV28 and TRBJ2-4; 7 bases match TRBD2. CDR3 length equals 15 residues. From germline, CDR1 is MDHEN and CDR2 SYDVKM. V lost 3 bases, J lost 0 bases, and 2 bases stayed unmatched. CDR3 DNA sequence: TGTGCCAGCAGTTTGGGGGGGTCAGCCAAAAACATTCAGTACTTC. Translated: CASSLGGSAKNIQYF.

This clone was seen only a few times. The genes are TRBV28 and TRBJ2-2; D gene ambiguous. This CDR3 has 14 residues. CDR1 and CDR2 from the germline V gene are MDHEN and SYDVKM. V lost 3 bases and J 0 bases, leaving 5 bases between the germline ends. This CDR3 is CASSLPANTGELFF. Here the CDR3 DNA reads TGTGCCAGCAGTTTGCCAGCGAACACCGGGGAGCTGTTTTTT. The entire variable domain, with the rest obtained from reference TRBV28 and TRBJ2-2, is as follows: DVKVTQSSRYLVKRTGEKVFLECVQDMDHENMFWYRQDPGLGLRLIYFSYDVKMKEKGDIPEGYSVSREKKERFSLILESASTNQTSMYLCASSLPANTGELFFGEGSRLTVL.

The V and J genes are TRBV4-1 and TRBJ2-2; TRBD1 is a possible D gene (6 bases). The germline CDR1 and CDR2 sequences are MGHRA and YSYEKL. Trimming pared 2 bases from V and 1 base from J, leaving 11 bases between. The length of the CDR3 is 16 residues. The CDR3 loop reads CASSQHRDLNTGELFF. The CDR3 DNA sequence: TGCGCCAGCAGCCAACACAGGGACCTGAACACCGGGGAGCTGTTTTTT.

J is TRBJ1-6 and V is TRBV6-6; D not resolved. Germline V gene data show CDR1 as MNHNY and CDR2 as SVGAGI (reference sequence). The CDR3 is 20 residues long. Between the trimmed V and J ends, which lost 6 bases and 5 bases, there was a span of 29 bases. CDR3 sequence reads: CASSRSPRGRSGGDNSPLHF. CDR3 in DNA: TGTGCCAGCAGCCGCTCCCCTCGCGGGCGATCGGGTGGGGATAATTCACCCCTCCACTTT.

DNA for the CDR3: TGTGCCAGCAGTTTAAGACCTAAGCGGGCGGGAGCTGGGTCCTTCGAGTACAATGAGCAGTTCTTC. Translating it yields CASSLRPKRAGAGSFEYNEQFF. This sequence joins TRBV27 and TRBJ2-1; TRBD2 agrees at 7 bases. J was trimmed by 4 bases and V by 2 bases; bases with no gene match: 26. The CDR3 loop spans 22 amino acids. Per the germline V gene, CDR1 is MNHEY and CDR2 is SMNVEV (reference sequence).

The J gene is TRBJ2-7, the V gene TRBV4-3; weak D call: TRBD2 (6 bases). Trimming left V 1 base short and J 2 bases short, with 12 bases between. Per the germline V gene, CDR1 is LGHNA and CDR2 is YSLEER. CDR3 length: 15 amino acids. The CDR3 reads CASSQGSGEAYEQYF. The CDR3 DNA is TGCGCCAGCAGCCAAGGCTCCGGGGAGGCCTACGAGCAGTACTTC.

This clone was observed once. This chain links TRBV6-2 or TRBV6-3 with TRBJ1-1; D is undetermined. CDR3 length equals 12 residues. Germline V gene data show CDR1 as MNHEY and CDR2 as SVGEGT. Trimming cost V 6 bases and J 3 bases, with 8 bases left between them. The CDR3 sequence: CASSRDYTEAFF. CDR3 coding DNA: TGTGCCAGCAGCCGCGATTACACTGAAGCTTTCTTT.

The chain has TRBV10-3 and TRBJ2-7; 8 bases are a match to TRBD2. Germline V gene lookup returns CDR1 ENHRY and CDR2 SYGVKD. The CDR3 loop spans 14 amino acids. J lost 5 bases, V lost 6 bases, and 9 bases had no gene match. As DNA, the CDR3 is TGTGCCATCAGGACCATCGGGGGGGGCGACGAGCAGTACTTC. Residues: CAIRTIGGGDEQYF.